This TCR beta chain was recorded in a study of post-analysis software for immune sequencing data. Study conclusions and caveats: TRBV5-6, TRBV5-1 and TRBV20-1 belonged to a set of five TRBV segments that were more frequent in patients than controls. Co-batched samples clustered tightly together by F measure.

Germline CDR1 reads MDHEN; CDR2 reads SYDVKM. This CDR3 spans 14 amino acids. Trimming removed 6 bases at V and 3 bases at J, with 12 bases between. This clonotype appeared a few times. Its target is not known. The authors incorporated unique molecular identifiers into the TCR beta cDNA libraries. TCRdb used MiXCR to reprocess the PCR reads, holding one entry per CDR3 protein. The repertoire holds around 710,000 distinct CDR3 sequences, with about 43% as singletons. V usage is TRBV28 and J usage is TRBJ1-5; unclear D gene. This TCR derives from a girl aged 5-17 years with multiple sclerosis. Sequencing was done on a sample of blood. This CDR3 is CASRTTSTNQPQHF. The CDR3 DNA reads TGTGCCAGCAGAACGACAAGTACCAATCAGCCCCAGCATTTT. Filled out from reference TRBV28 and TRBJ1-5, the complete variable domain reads DVKVTQSSRYLVKRTGEKVFLECVQDMDHENMFWYRQDPGLGLRLIYFSYDVKMKEKGDIPEGYSVSREKKERFSLILESASTNQTSMYLCASRTTSTNQPQHFGDGTRLSIL.